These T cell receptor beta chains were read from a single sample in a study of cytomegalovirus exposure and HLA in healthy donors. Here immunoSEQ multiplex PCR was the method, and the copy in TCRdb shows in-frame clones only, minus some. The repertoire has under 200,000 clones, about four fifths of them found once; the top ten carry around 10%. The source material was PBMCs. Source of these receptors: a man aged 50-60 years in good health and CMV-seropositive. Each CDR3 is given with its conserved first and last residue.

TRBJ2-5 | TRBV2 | CASSASETQYF
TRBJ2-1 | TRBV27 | CASREASGSYNEQFF
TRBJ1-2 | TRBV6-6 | CASSYGTANYGYTF
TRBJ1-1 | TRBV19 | CASRARSGANRNTEAFF
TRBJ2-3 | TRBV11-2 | CASSPGTSGRSADTQYF
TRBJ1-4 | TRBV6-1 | CASMQGAAGEKLFF
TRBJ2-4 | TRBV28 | CASSPRGYLPQNIQYF
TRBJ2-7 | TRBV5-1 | CASSLEADYEQYF
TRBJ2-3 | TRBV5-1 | CASSLGWSSPSTDTQYF
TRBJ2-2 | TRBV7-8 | CASSSHGVTDTGELFF
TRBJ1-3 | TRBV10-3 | CAISESSSGNTIYF
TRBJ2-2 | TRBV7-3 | CASSLINGRDTGELFF
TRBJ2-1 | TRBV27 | CASSPLGQGDYNEQFF
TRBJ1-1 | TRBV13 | CASSPLLGVNTEAFF
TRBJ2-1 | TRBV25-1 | CASSIGTSRYNEQFF
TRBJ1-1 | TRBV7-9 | CASSLLASLNTEAFF
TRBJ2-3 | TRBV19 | CASSIVAGGPDTQYF
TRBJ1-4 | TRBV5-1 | CASSLGQGGEKLFF
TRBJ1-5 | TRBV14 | CASSQEHPRPYPYSNQPQHF
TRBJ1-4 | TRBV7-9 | CSSSLRRGLTNEKLFF
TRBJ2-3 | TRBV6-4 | CASSVHTSGGALNTQYF
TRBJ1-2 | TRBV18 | CASSPSTGNHGYTF
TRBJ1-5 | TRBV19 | CASLGQGNQPQHF
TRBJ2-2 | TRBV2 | CASRPYGTGELFF
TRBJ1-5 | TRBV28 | CASSLSPGMSNQPQHF
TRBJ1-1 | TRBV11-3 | CASSFSGQGDTEAFF
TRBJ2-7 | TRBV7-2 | CASSLTSGNILYEQYF
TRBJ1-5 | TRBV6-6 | CASSYEGAKSQPQHF
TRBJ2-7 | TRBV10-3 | CAVGQGVYEQYF
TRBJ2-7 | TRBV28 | CASSRGGRSRYEQYF
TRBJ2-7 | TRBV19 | CASSGSGSNEQYF
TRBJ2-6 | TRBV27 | CASNSLGAGANVLTF